What follows are 16 T cell receptor beta chains derived from one specimen sequenced in a study of cytomegalovirus exposure and HLA in healthy donors. In the PCR, 60 Vbeta and 13 Jbeta primers were used. Measured with immunoSEQ multiplex PCR; TCRdb has only the in-frame clones, and not every one. The table includes 110,000 to 150,000 clones, about 72% detected once. The source material was PBMCs. These receptors all come from a man in his forties or fifties in good health and CMV-seronegative.

The CDR3 coding sequence is TGTGCCAGCAGCTTAACGGGAGAAAAGCAGTTCTTC. Its protein is CASSLTGEKQFF. The rearrangement links TRBV7-3 to TRBJ2-1, with D tentatively TRBD2 (5 bases). The CDR3 sequence is 12 residues long. Germline V gene sequence: CDR1 SGHTA, CDR2 FQGTGA. The V gene lost 0 bases and the J gene lost 11 bases, with 8 bases spanning the gap.

This clone turned up a few times. The genes are TRBV4-1 and TRBJ1-1; perhaps TRBD1 as D (5 bases). This CDR3 is 15 amino acids long. CDR1 MGHRA and CDR2 YSYEKL come from the germline V gene. Trimming pared 4 bases from V and 1 base from J, leaving 13 bases between. In nucleotides, the CDR3 is TGCGCCAGCAGCCCCGCTCCGACAGCGAACACTGAAGCTTTCTTT. It is translated as CASSPAPTANTEAFF.

The chain carries TRBV6-5 and TRBJ1-5; maybe TRBD1 (5 bases). V was cut by 6 bases and J by 5 bases, with 11 bases left in between. The CDR3 loop spans 13 amino acids. Germline V gene lookup returns CDR1 MNHEY and CDR2 SVGAGI. The CDR3 here is CASSTREYQPQHF. In DNA, the CDR3 is TGTGCCAGCAGCACCAGGGAATATCAGCCCCAGCATTTT.

This clone was detected a few times. This chain connects TRBV27 to TRBJ2-1; 9 bases are a match to TRBD2. The CDR3 has 17 residues. V was clipped by 7 bases and J by 8 bases; unmatched bases: 18. CDR1 MNHEY and CDR2 SMNVEV come from the germline V gene (reference sequence). CDR3 residues: CASKTRASGVLGDEQFF. The CDR3 DNA sequence: TGTGCCAGCAAGACCCGTGCTAGCGGGGTGTTGGGGGATGAGCAGTTCTTC.

The rearrangement links TRBV4-3 to TRBJ2-2, with D maybe TRBD2 (6 bases). The CDR3 is 16 amino acids. The V gene's germline CDR1 is LGHNA and CDR2 YSLEER. V lost 0 bases, J lost 2 bases, and 10 bases lay in between. As DNA, the CDR3 is TGCGCCAGCAGCCAAGAACCTAGCGCTAACACCGGGGAGCTGTTTTTT. Amino acid sequence: CASSQEPSANTGELFF.

This clone was seen only a few times. The chain couples TRBV7-2 to TRBJ2-7, with D perhaps matching TRBD2 (5 bases). This CDR3 is 12 amino acids long. Germline CDR1 is SGHTA and CDR2 is FQGNSA. V was clipped by 3 bases and J by 7 bases, with 10 bases between them. The CDR3 loop reads CASSLRAGEQYF. The CDR3 DNA reads TGTGCCAGCAGCTTGCGGGCCGGGGAGCAGTACTTC. Using reference TRBV7-2 and TRBJ2-7 for the parts outside the CDR3, the full variable domain is GAGVSQSPSNKVTEKGKDVELRCDPISGHTALYWYRQSLGQGLEFLIYFQGNSAPDKSGLPSDRFSAERTGGSVSTLTIQRTQQEDSAVYLCASSLRAGEQYFGPGTRLTVT.

Concerning this clone itself: The germline gene is not matched at one end of the junction; a read error may be the cause. V and J are TRBV30 and TRBJ1-2; possible D gene TRBD1, 6 bases. The germline CDR1 and CDR2 sequences are GTSNPN and SVGIG (reference sequence). The CDR3 runs to 14 residues. The CDR3 is CASILQGRGYGYPF. The DNA for the CDR3 is TGTGCCTCAATATTACAGGGTCGGGGCTATGGCTACCCCTTC. Supplemented by reference TRBV30 and TRBJ1-2, the full variable domain reads SQTIHQWPATLVQPVGSPLSLECTVEGTSNPNLYWYRQAAGRGLQLLFYSVGIGQISSEVPQNLSASRPQDRQFILSSKKLLLSDSGFYLCASILQGRGYGYPFGSGTRLTVV.

V usage is TRBV27 and J usage is TRBJ2-2; the D gene is possibly TRBD1 (6 bases). V shed 3 bases and J shed 5 bases, with 13 bases lying between them. The germline V gene encodes CDR1 MNHEY and CDR2 SMNVEV (reference sequence). This CDR3 is 15 amino acids long. CDR3 region: CASSLGTGSTGELFF. As DNA, the CDR3 is TGTGCCAGCAGTTTGGGAACAGGGTCGACCGGGGAGCTGTTTTTT.

This clone showed up just a few times. The chain employs TRBV27 and TRBJ1-1; no definite D call. CDR1 and CDR2 (germline): MNHEY, SMNVEV (reference sequence). Trimming took 4 bases from V and 0 from J, leaving 9 bases between them. The CDR3 contains 14 residues. DNA for the CDR3: TGTGCCAGCAGTTCGACACCGTTGAACACTGAAGCTTTCTTT. Translated, it gives CASSSTPLNTEAFF.

The chain couples TRBV5-1 to TRBJ1-6, with 7 positions matching TRBD1. J was trimmed by 6 bases and V by 4 bases; bases with no gene match: 10. CDR1 is SGHRS, CDR2 YFSETQ, per germline. CDR3 length equals 16 residues. The CDR3 here is CASSLGAGGGNSPLHF. The CDR3 nucleotides are TGCGCCAGCAGCCTGGGTGCAGGGGGAGGTAATTCACCCCTCCACTTT.

Points on this clone: The junction departs from germline at one end; a sequencing error may be responsible. The chain carries TRBV7-8 and TRBJ1-6, with TRBD1 matching over 8 bases. This CDR3 has 14 residues. Germline V gene data show CDR1 as SGHVS and CDR2 as FQNEAQ. This CDR3 reads CASSLRDRSSPLNF. CDR3 in DNA: TGTGCCAGCAGCCTGAGGGACAGGTCTTCACCCCTCAACTTT.

V is TRBV7-9 and J is TRBJ1-1; TRBD1 is a possible D gene (5 bases). V lost 5 bases and J 0 bases, leaving 10 bases between the germline ends. Germline CDR1 and CDR2: SEHNR and FQNEAQ (reference sequence). The CDR3 totals 14 residues. Here the CDR3 reads CASSTGGMNTEAFF. CDR3 in DNA: TGTGCCAGCAGCACCGGGGGGATGAACACTGAAGCTTTCTTT.

The chain combines TRBV28 with TRBJ2-7, with D uncertain. V lost 3 bases to trimming and J lost 5 bases, with 8 bases between them. Germline V lookup: CDR1 MDHEN, CDR2 SYDVKM. The CDR3 length is 12 residues. The CDR3 sequence: CASSFPSHEQYF. For the CDR3, the DNA is TGTGCCAGCAGTTTCCCGAGCCACGAGCAGTACTTC.

This chain uses TRBV11-2 with TRBJ2-7, with a weak D call TRBD2 (5 bases). With 3 bases removed from V and 7 bases from J, the gap between germline ends came to 7 bases. Looked up from germline, CDR1 is SGHAT and CDR2 is FQNNGV. The CDR3 totals 11 residues. The CDR3 spells CASSLREEQYF. In DNA, the CDR3 is TGTGCCAGCAGCTTGAGGGAAGAGCAGTACTTC. The variable domain in full, completed from reference TRBV11-2 and TRBJ2-7, reads EAGVAQSPRYKIIEKRQSVAFWCNPISGHATLYWYQQILGQGPKLLIQFQNNGVVDDSQLPKDRFSAERLKGVDSTLKIQPAKLEDSAVYLCASSLREEQYFGPGTRLTVT.

This clone has a handful of counts. This sequence joins TRBV6-6 and TRBJ1-1; 7 bases align to TRBD1. Germline V gene data show CDR1 as MNHNY and CDR2 as SVGAGI (reference sequence). Unmatched junction bases numbered 4, after V lost 6 bases and J lost 3 bases. The CDR3 is 13 amino acids. CDR3 DNA sequence: TGTGCCAGCAGGTCCACAGGGGACACTGAAGCTTTCTTT. Translating gives CASRSTGDTEAFF.

The rearrangement joins TRBV9 to TRBJ2-5; TRBD2 matches 13 bases. J lost 1 base, V lost 0 bases, and 0 bases had no gene match. CDR1 SGDLS and CDR2 YYNGEE come from the germline V gene. The CDR3 is made up of 16 amino acids. The CDR3 nucleotides are TGTGCCAGCAGCGTAGGGACTAGCGGGGGCCAAGAGACCCAGTACTTC. Translation gives CASSVGTSGGQETQYF.